The present TCR beta chain was sequenced within a study of blood T cell repertoires in COVID-19 (dated by TCRdb to about 2020). With respect to the entire study: The collaborator samples originated in the United States, Italy and Spain and spanned the acute and convalescent phases of COVID-19. The dataset comprised deeply sampled blood TCRbeta repertoires from subjects exposed to, actively infected with, or recovered from COVID-19. HLA class I and class II types, where available, came from metadata supplied by the sample provider rather than from assay-based typing. The repertoires were released in a freely available public database intended as a resource for research on the immune response to SARS-CoV-2. The prospective study material was composed of cDNA or gDNA derived from T cells, B-cell-depleted T cells, or PBMCs. Sample metadata almost always included a de-identified subject ID, COVID-19 status, age in years and sex. Samples came from the ongoing ImmuneRACE study (first 160 participants) plus 1,254 subjects from 6 global collaborators. The full study reports these points: The amount of clinical and demographic metadata varied by source and participant and was provided uncurated.

Reading the germline V gene (reference sequence) gives CDR1 SEHNR and CDR2 FQNEAQ. Between the V and J ends, shortened by 7 bases and 4 bases respectively, the junction contains 17 bases. There are 14 amino acids in the CDR3, from cysteine to phenylalanine inclusive. CDR3 DNA only is kept here, 42 bases in frame from base 1. Collaborating institutions collected whole blood in K2EDTA tubes following their own protocols. Collaborator samples were shipped for TCRbeta analysis as frozen whole blood, isolated PBMCs, or DNA extracted from either sample type. TCRbeta CDR3 regions were amplified from genomic DNA using the immunoSEQ Assay, a bias-controlled multiplex PCR. The original pipeline was this. The number of nucleated cells in each sample was estimated by amplification of reference gene primers within the assay. To quantify the absolute abundance of each unique TCRbeta CDR3 rearrangement, sequence reads were collapsed and filtered. For each sample, productive Simpson clonality was calculated as the square root of Simpson's diversity index over productive rearrangements. TCRdb re-hosts the immuneACCESS table, in-frame sequences only. Its copies lack some clones; in the studies checked, an unresolved V gene accounts for under half of them, and the cause for the rest is not known. V and J calls and clone size are copied from that table; D and trimming were computed from the DNA. This sample is represented by under 85,000 clones; roughly 80% of them were singletons. 11% of the sample is in the top ten clones.

This clone has a single count. The antigen it binds to is not known. The record has no base qualities; no much larger clone is one base away. This clonotype was sampled from a man in his forties or fifties with acute or convalescent COVID-19. Sequenced: peripheral blood. This sequence uses TRBV7-9 and TRBJ2-7; the D segment could be TRBD2, given 5 matching bases. The CDR3 region reads CASTPGSGLYEQYF. In nucleotides, the sequence is TGTGCCAGCACCCCGGGGTCCGGCCTATACGAGCAGTACTTC.